This passage covers 27 T cell receptor beta chains from one sample sequenced in a study of identical twins (TCRdb year 2016). Receptor libraries were prepared by 5' RACE. Sequencing used an Illumina HiSeq 2000. TCRdb reran the public reads through fastp at Q25 and MiXCR, keeping productive beta chains. Rows merge per CDR3 protein into single entries with the most common DNA and genes. The sample table shows about 520,000 distinct CDR3 sequences, and around 20% are seen once. The ten largest clones take up around 1% of the sample. A further study also used this sample, focusing on T cells expressing NK-cell markers.

Sequenced sample: CD4+ T cells sorted from blood. These receptors all stem from a woman aged 18-35 years in good health.

This clonotype was found a few times. The rearrangement uses TRBV5-1 and TRBJ2-5, with a tentative D call TRBD2 (6 bases). The CDR3 extends over 12 amino acids. Trimming removed 5 bases from V and 5 bases from J, with 10 bases in between. Germline CDR1 SGHRS, CDR2 YFSETQ. The CDR3 nucleotides are TGCGCCAGCAGGGGACTTTTTGAGACCCAGTACTTC. It yields the protein CASRGLFETQYF.

This clonotype was observed a few times. The chain combines TRBV20-1 with TRBJ2-5, with 14 bases lining up with TRBD2. CDR1 is DFQATT and CDR2 is SNEGSKA in the germline V gene (reference sequence). The CDR3 is made up of 18 amino acids. After removal of 6 bases from V and 5 bases from J, the junction contained 17 bases not matched to a gene. The CDR3 nucleotides read TGCAGTGCCCTTCCCGCCGGGACTAGCGGGAGAGTGGGGGAGACCCAGTACTTC. Translation: CSALPAGTSGRVGETQYF.

The CDR3 sequence is CSVYGAAAFF. CDR3 DNA: TGCAGCGTTTACGGGGCAGCAGCTTTCTTT. This chain links TRBV29-1 with TRBJ1-1; possibly TRBD1 for D (5 bases). Germline V gene data show CDR1 as SQVTM and CDR2 as ANQGSEA. This CDR3 is 10 amino acids long. Trimming took off 5 bases at V and 10 bases at J, with 11 bases between the two ends.

The genes are TRBV20-1 and TRBJ1-2; TRBD1 is a possible D gene (6 bases). V was shortened by 6 bases and J by 12 bases, with 17 bases between the two germline ends. CDR1 and CDR2 (germline): DFQATT, SNEGSKA (reference sequence). This CDR3 region has 11 residues. As DNA, the CDR3 is TGCAGTGCCCGAGGGGGGGTCCATCACACCTTC. Its translation: CSARGGVHHTF.

This clonotype was counted a few times. V usage is TRBV20-1 and J usage is TRBJ2-1; tentatively, D is TRBD2 (6 bases). This CDR3 has 12 residues. Per the germline V gene, CDR1 is DFQATT and CDR2 is SNEGSKA (reference sequence). The V gene lost 6 bases and the J gene lost 6 bases, with 12 bases spanning the gap. The CDR3 spells CSATPGGNEQFF. For the CDR3, the DNA is TGCAGTGCGACTCCCGGGGGCAATGAGCAGTTCTTC.

This clonotype was observed a few times. The chain joins TRBV12-3 or TRBV12-4 to TRBJ2-3; no firm D call. This CDR3 has 13 residues. V was pared by 6 bases and J by 10 bases, with 17 bases between. DNA of the CDR3: TGTGCCAGCAGCCTTGAATCACCCCTCGCGCAGTATTTT. Protein product: CASSLESPLAQYF.

This clonotype was seen a handful of times. J is TRBJ1-1 and V is TRBV5-1, with 7 bases aligning to TRBD1. There are 13 residues in the CDR3. The V segment lost 4 bases and the J segment 4 bases; nucleotides outside the gene matches: 4. Germline V gives CDR1 SGHRS, CDR2 YFSETQ. The CDR3 sequence is CASSPGTATEAFF. CDR3 in DNA: TGCGCCAGCAGCCCCGGGACAGCCACTGAAGCTTTCTTT.

CDR3 in DNA: TGTGCCAGCAGCCCTACAGGGGCAGGGAACACTGAAGCTTTCTTT. It yields the protein CASSPTGAGNTEAFF. This rearrangement joins TRBV7-9 to TRBJ1-1; 7 bases align to TRBD1. From germline, CDR1 is SEHNR and CDR2 FQNEAQ (reference sequence). There are 15 residues in the CDR3. The V segment lost 5 bases and the J segment 1 base; nucleotides outside the gene matches: 7.

V and J are TRBV2 and TRBJ2-5; 10 bases agree with TRBD2. Germline V gene data show CDR1 as SNHLY and CDR2 as FYNNEI. CDR3 length: 14 residues. V trimming: 2 bases; J trimming: 4 bases; junction bases outside the gene matches: 1. DNA of the CDR3: TGTGCCAGCAGTGAAAGGACTAGCGGAGAGACCCAGTACTTC. It encodes CASSERTSGETQYF.

This chain uses TRBV15 with TRBJ1-2, with 9 bases matching TRBD1. The CDR3 consists of 13 residues. Germline V CDR1 and CDR2: LNHNV, YYDKDF (reference sequence). J lost 7 bases, V lost 6 bases, and 6 bases had no gene match. The CDR3 spells CATRGQGRSGYTF. The CDR3, as DNA: TGTGCCACCAGAGGACAGGGGCGGAGTGGCTACACCTTC.

This clonotype was detected a few times. The chain is built from TRBV29-1 and TRBJ1-1, with 11 bases lining up with TRBD1. Germline V gives CDR1 SQVTM, CDR2 ANQGSEA. The CDR3 has 13 residues. After removal of 6 bases from V and 6 bases from J, the junction contained 6 bases not matched to a gene. CDR3 residues: CSVGQGAEAEAFF. The CDR3, as DNA: TGCAGCGTCGGACAGGGGGCGGAGGCTGAAGCTTTCTTT.

This clonotype was counted only a few times. The J gene is TRBJ1-1, the V gene TRBV6-5; no firm D call. The CDR3 length is 13 residues. In germline, CDR1 is MNHEY, CDR2 SVGAGI. V was pared by 3 bases and J by 2 bases, with 7 bases between. The CDR3, as DNA: TGTGCCAGCAGTTATTACAGCAACACTGAAGCTTTCTTT. It yields the protein CASSYYSNTEAFF.

Worth noting for this clonotype: The junction shows a germline mismatch at one end, possibly a read error. The chain is built from TRBV20-1 and TRBJ2-1, with D maybe TRBD2 (7 bases). CDR3 length: 16 residues. Germline CDR1 DFQATT, CDR2 SNEGSKA (reference sequence). Written as DNA, the CDR3 is TGCAGTGCTAGGGAAGGGAGGGGGAGCTCCTGCAATGAGCAGTTCTTC. Translating gives CSAREGRGSSCNEQFF.

This clonotype was seen a handful of times. The genes are TRBV12-3 or TRBV12-4 and TRBJ1-2; D unclear. The V and J ends lost 2 bases and 0 bases respectively, with 7 bases between them. The CDR3 consists of 14 residues. This chain's CDR3 is CASSLIRANYGYTF. The DNA for the CDR3 is TGTGCCAGCAGTTTAATAAGAGCTAACTATGGCTACACCTTC.

This clonotype was detected many times. The chain has TRBV5-1 and TRBJ2-2; D is uncertain. Between the trimmed V and J ends, which lost 0 bases and 1 base, there was a span of 4 bases. The CDR3 is 14 residues long. Per the germline V gene, CDR1 is SGHRS and CDR2 is YFSETQ. CDR3 loop: CASSLEGNTGELFF. The CDR3, as DNA: TGCGCCAGCAGCTTGGAAGGGAACACCGGGGAGCTGTTTTTT.

This rearrangement joins TRBV6-1 to TRBJ1-2, with 7 nucleotides matching TRBD1. V shed 6 bases, J shed 4 bases, and the junction held 14 bases outside the gene matches. In germline, CDR1 is MNHNS, CDR2 SASEGT. The CDR3 covers 16 residues. DNA for the CDR3: TGTGCCAGCAGGGGGGACAGCGGAAGGCCACCCTATGGCTACACCTTC. Its protein product is CASRGDSGRPPYGYTF.

The chain joins TRBV2 to TRBJ2-3; unclear D gene. The CDR3 totals 12 residues. The germline V gene encodes CDR1 SNHLY and CDR2 FYNNEI. V was pared by 11 bases and J by 1 base, with 10 bases between. The CDR3 DNA follows: TGTGCCGGTAGTGAGGGCACAGATACGCAGTATTTT. It translates to CAGSEGTDTQYF.

The chain recombines TRBV12-3 or TRBV12-4 with TRBJ1-1; D is unresolved. V gave up 4 bases and J gave up 0 bases, with 6 bases separating them. This CDR3 has 13 amino acids. The CDR3 spells CASSWSLNTEAFF. CDR3 DNA: TGTGCCAGCAGTTGGTCACTGAACACTGAAGCTTTCTTT.

The V and J genes are TRBV12-3 or TRBV12-4 and TRBJ1-1; no definite D call. The CDR3 runs to 13 residues. V dropped 2 bases and J dropped 1 base, with 5 bases sitting between them. For the CDR3, the DNA is TGTGCCAGCAGTTTACACGGGAACACTGAAGCTTTCTTT. Translated, it gives CASSLHGNTEAFF.

A remark on this clonotype: It is unclear where the CDR3 begins or ends on the DNA, so no DNA is shown, and the CDR3 is as TCRdb lists it. The chain employs TRBV21-1 and TRBJ2-2; no DNA check was done on the table's D call, TRBD1. TRBV21-1 is a pseudogene segment. The CDR3 is 17 residues long, ends included. CDR3 protein: CASSSLQGALTPGSCFF.

This clonotype was detected only a few times. This sequence joins TRBV6-1 and TRBJ2-5; 11 bases map to TRBD2. Germline loops: CDR1 MNHNS, CDR2 SASEGT. V dropped 7 bases and J dropped 2; count of bases not matched to a gene: 9. The CDR3 is made up of 16 amino acids. The CDR3 DNA sequence: TGTGCCAGCAACAAAGGGACTAGCGGAGTACAAGAGACCCAGTACTTC. Its protein is CASNKGTSGVQETQYF.

The rearrangement uses TRBV5-6 and TRBJ1-1; perhaps TRBD1 as D (5 bases). Germline assignment: CDR1 SGHDT and CDR2 YYEEEE. V lost 7 bases, J lost 4 bases, and 11 bases lay in between. The CDR3 runs 12 residues. CDR3 sequence: CASGRGGTEAFF. CDR3 bases: TGTGCCAGCGGCCGGGGGGGCACTGAAGCTTTCTTT.

This clonotype was seen a handful of times. This chain uses TRBV6-1 with TRBJ1-2, with D perhaps matching TRBD1 (5 bases). Germline V CDR1 and CDR2: MNHNS, SASEGT. The CDR3 covers 15 residues. V lost 5 bases and J lost 5, with 18 bases in between. As DNA, the CDR3 is TGTGCCAGCAGTCCCCACGACAGCTACCGATATGGCTACACCTTC. Translation gives CASSPHDSYRYGYTF.

This clonotype turned up a few times. This chain links TRBV10-3 with TRBJ2-7; 11 positions match TRBD2. The CDR3 sequence is 16 residues long. Germline CDR1 ENHRY, CDR2 SYGVKD. The trim removed 6 bases at V and 3 bases at J, leaving 10 bases unmatched. The DNA of the CDR3 is TGTGCCATCAGGCCGGCCGGGACTAGCGGTTACTACGAGCAGTACTTC. Translated: CAIRPAGTSGYYEQYF.

This clonotype came up a few times. V is TRBV3-1 and J is TRBJ2-1; TRBD1 matches at 7 bases. The ends lost 0 bases at V and 7 bases at J; junction bases unmatched: 9. Germline values: CDR1 LGHDT, CDR2 YNNKEL (reference sequence). The length of the CDR3 is 16 residues. For the CDR3, the DNA is TGTGCCAGCAGCCAAGATCCCGACAGGGTAAGGAATGAGCAGTTCTTC. It is translated as CASSQDPDRVRNEQFF.

J is TRBJ2-7 and V is TRBV30, with a tentative D call TRBD2 (6 bases). The CDR3 totals 13 residues. The germline V and J ends were trimmed by 0 bases and 3 bases, with 9 bases remaining between them. Germline lookup yields CDR1 GTSNPN and CDR2 SVGIG (reference sequence). The DNA of the CDR3 is TGTGCCTGGAGTGTACGGGGAGGCTACGAGCAGTACTTC. Amino acid sequence: CAWSVRGGYEQYF.

This chain links TRBV10-3 with TRBJ2-1; D unclear. CDR3 length equals 13 residues. Between the trimmed V and J ends, which lost 10 bases and 8 bases, there was a span of 18 bases. Germline assignment: CDR1 ENHRY and CDR2 SYGVKD. CDR3 bases: TGTGCCACCAAAGGGCCGTTCGCAGATGAGCAGTTCTTC. As protein: CATKGPFADEQFF.